The 22 T cell receptor beta chains below were found in one sample sequenced in a study of T cells after yellow fever vaccination. TCRdb used MiXCR to reprocess the 5' RACE reads, holding one entry per CDR3 protein. The data show roughly 120,000 distinct CDR3 sequences, 7.2% seen once. Sequenced here: CD4+ T cells sorted from PBMCs, sampled roughly 47 days after the first yellow fever vaccination. These receptors were obtained from a man aged 18 to 35 who received the YFV17D yellow fever vaccine.

This clonotype appeared many times. The chain links TRBV7-6 to TRBJ1-6; D gene ambiguous. The length of the CDR3 is 13 residues. Germline V CDR1 and CDR2: SGHVS, FNYEAQ. The V gene lost 1 base and the J gene lost 8 bases, with 6 bases spanning the gap. In DNA form, the CDR3 reads TGTGCCAGCAGCTTAGACCCCCATTCACCCCTCCACTTT. Its protein is CASSLDPHSPLHF.

This clonotype occurred many times. This chain links TRBV28 with TRBJ1-4; TRBD1 agrees at 7 bases. From germline, CDR1 is MDHEN and CDR2 SYDVKM. With V trimmed by 8 bases and J by 8 bases, 8 bases remained unmatched. The CDR3 contains 13 residues. This chain's CDR3 is CASRDRPWEKLFF. The CDR3 nucleotides are TGTGCCAGCCGGGACAGACCGTGGGAAAAACTGTTTTTT.

This clonotype occurred many times. The CDR3 sequence: CASSLFPPQGSGQPQHF. CDR3 DNA: TGTGCCAGCAGCTTATTCCCCCCGCAGGGGTCGGGACAGCCCCAGCATTTT. This chain connects TRBV7-8 to TRBJ1-5, with D possibly matching TRBD1 (6 bases). The germline V and J ends were trimmed by 2 bases and 7 bases, with 21 bases remaining between them. Per germline, CDR1 SGHVS and CDR2 FQNEAQ. This CDR3 is built from 17 residues.

This clonotype appeared many times. This chain connects TRBV14 to TRBJ1-2; possible D gene TRBD1, 6 bases. Trimming took 2 bases from V and 8 from J, leaving 15 bases between them. Germline-derived CDR1 and CDR2 are SGHDN and FVKESK. CDR3 length: 14 residues. CDR3 DNA: TGTGCCAGCAGCCAAACAATTGGGGGCGGAGGCTACACCTTC. It is translated as CASSQTIGGGGYTF.

Of note for this clonotype: This may be a read error, as it is one base from a much larger clone. The chain couples TRBV5-1 to TRBJ1-1, with D possibly TRBD1 on 5 matching bases. This CDR3 contains 13 residues. Trimming left V 5 bases short and J 2 bases short, with 10 bases between. Germline loops: CDR1 SGHRS, CDR2 YFSETQ. The CDR3 is CASRQVENTEAFF. CDR3 nucleotide sequence: TGCGCCAGCAGACAGGTGGAAAACACTGAAGCTTTCTTT.

This clonotype was observed many times. V gene TRBV12-3 or TRBV12-4 combines with J gene TRBJ2-3, with 7 bases lining up with TRBD2. V trimming: 7 bases; J trimming: 0 bases; junction bases outside the gene matches: 4. The CDR3 runs 14 residues. CDR3 nucleotide sequence: TGTGCCAGCACGCGGGGGAGAAGCACAGATACGCAGTATTTT. The encoded protein is CASTRGRSTDTQYF.

This clonotype appeared many times. The gene calls are TRBV20-1 and TRBJ1-5; 9 nucleotides match TRBD1. V was clipped by 6 bases and J by 2 bases; unmatched bases: 20. The CDR3 totals 19 residues. Germline CDR1 is DFQATT and CDR2 is SNEGSKA (reference sequence). CDR3: CSAPNLPGQGWLRNQPQHF. The CDR3 DNA reads as TGCAGTGCGCCTAACTTGCCGGGACAGGGATGGCTGCGCAATCAGCCCCAGCATTTT.

This clonotype was seen a handful of times. The rearrangement links TRBV11-1 to TRBJ1-4; 7 nucleotides match TRBD1. Trimming removed 3 bases from V and 0 bases from J; junction bases left unmatched: 10. Germline loops: CDR1 SGHAT, CDR2 FQDESV (reference sequence). The CDR3 length is 18 residues. The CDR3 loop is CASSFALGQAATNEKLFF. CDR3 in DNA: TGTGCCAGCAGCTTTGCTTTAGGACAGGCTGCAACTAATGAAAAACTGTTTTTT.

This clonotype was counted only a few times. In DNA form, the CDR3 reads TGCGCCAGCAGCCCGGGACTAGGGGACACCGGGGAGCTGTTTTTT. It specifies CASSPGLGDTGELFF. V gene TRBV5-1 combines with J gene TRBJ2-2; 8 positions agree with TRBD2. This CDR3 has 15 amino acids. V gave up 4 bases and J gave up 3 bases; unmatched junction bases: 5. CDR1 SGHRS and CDR2 YFSETQ come from the germline V gene.

This clonotype was recorded many times. V usage is TRBV12-3 or TRBV12-4 and J usage is TRBJ2-2; D is possibly TRBD2 (5 bases). Trimming took off 4 bases at V and 9 bases at J, with 18 bases between the two ends. This CDR3 is built from 15 residues. For the CDR3, the DNA is TGTGCCAGCAGTTCACTTGGACTGGACGGAAGGGAGCTGTTTTTT. This codes for CASSSLGLDGRELFF.

In this sample, this clonotype turned up many times. This sequence joins TRBV5-6 and TRBJ2-3; D uncertain. V lost 4 bases to trimming and J lost 4 bases, with 7 bases between them. The CDR3 consists of 12 residues. Germline loops: CDR1 SGHDT, CDR2 YYEEEE. This chain's CDR3 is CASSRSSDTQYF. The CDR3, as DNA: TGTGCCAGCAGCCGTAGCTCAGATACGCAGTATTTT.

This clonotype came up many times. The V call is TRBV5-1, the J call TRBJ2-5; D remains unclear. The CDR3 has 13 residues. Germline V CDR1 and CDR2: SGHRS, YFSETQ. The germline V and J ends were trimmed by 1 base and 5 bases, with 9 bases remaining between them. CDR3 residues: CASSLLGSETQYF. The CDR3 DNA follows: TGCGCCAGCAGCTTGCTGGGGTCGGAGACCCAGTACTTC.

The chain recombines TRBV14 with TRBJ1-6; D may be TRBD1 (5 bases). This CDR3 has 12 residues. The germline CDR1 and CDR2 sequences are SGHDN and FVKESK. Trimming removed 3 bases at V and 8 bases at J, with 5 bases between. The CDR3: CASSQGDSPLHF. The CDR3 nucleotides read TGTGCCAGCAGCCAGGGGGATTCACCCCTCCACTTT. Looking up the rest from reference TRBV14 and TRBJ1-6 gives the full variable domain: EAGVTQFPSHSVIEKGQTVTLRCDPISGHDNLYWYRRVMGKEIKFLLHFVKESKQDESGMPNNRFLAERTGGTYSTLKVQPAELEDSGVYFCASSQGDSPLHFGNGTRLTVT.

Ten or more counts support this clonotype. The rearrangement links TRBV5-6 to TRBJ2-1, with no clear D. The germline V and J ends were trimmed by 1 base and 5 bases, with 1 base remaining between them. In germline, CDR1 is SGHDT, CDR2 YYEEEE. CDR3 length: 11 amino acids. The CDR3 coding sequence is TGTGCCAGCAGCTTGAACAATGAGCAGTTCTTC. Translation: CASSLNNEQFF.

For the CDR3, the DNA is TGTGCCAGCGGACAGGGGGTACAAGAGACCCAGTACTTC. Amino acid sequence: CASGQGVQETQYF. The chain combines TRBV2 with TRBJ2-5; TRBD1 agrees at 10 bases. V shed 8 bases and J 2 bases; nucleotides not matched to a gene: 2. From germline, CDR1 is SNHLY and CDR2 FYNNEI. This CDR3 is built from 13 residues. The complete variable domain, with remaining parts taken from reference TRBV2 and TRBJ2-5, reads EPEVTQTPSHQVTQMGQEVILRCVPISNHLYFYWYRQILGQKVEFLVSFYNNEISEKSEIFDDQFSVERPDGSNFTLKIRSTKLEDSAMYFCASGQGVQETQYFGPGTRLLVL.

This clonotype was detected many times. The chain couples TRBV7-9 to TRBJ1-1; D gene unclear. Germline V gives CDR1 SEHNR, CDR2 FQNEAQ (reference sequence). The ends were cut back, 3 bases at V and 5 bases at J, with 13 bases in the middle. The CDR3 is made up of 14 amino acids. The CDR3 loop reads CASSFKDQWTEAFF. The DNA for the CDR3 is TGTGCCAGCAGCTTCAAGGACCAGTGGACTGAAGCTTTCTTT.

This clonotype was detected ten times or more. The rearrangement joins TRBV12-3 or TRBV12-4 to TRBJ1-2; 8 nucleotides agree with TRBD1. This CDR3 region has 13 residues. The V segment lost 7 bases and the J segment 8 bases; nucleotides outside the gene matches: 9. Here the CDR3 reads CASNSGQGRGYTF. As DNA, the CDR3 is TGTGCCAGCAATTCCGGACAGGGACGCGGCTACACCTTC.

This clonotype was found many times. The V gene is TRBV5-1, the J gene TRBJ1-1; weak D call: TRBD1 (6 bases). CDR3 length: 17 amino acids. CDR1 SGHRS and CDR2 YFSETQ come from the germline V gene. V lost 2 bases and J lost 6, with 23 bases in between. As DNA, the CDR3 is TGCGCCAGCAGCTTTAGAGGGGGGAATTTTGAGGCTTCTGAAGCTTTCTTT. Amino acid sequence: CASSFRGGNFEASEAFF.

This clonotype was observed a few times. The rearrangement uses TRBV6-5 and TRBJ2-5, with 9 nucleotides matching TRBD1. CDR1 and CDR2 (germline): MNHEY, SVGAGI. CDR3 length: 14 residues. With 4 bases clipped from V and 5 bases from J, the junction kept 5 bases outside the gene matches. CDR3 sequence (DNA): TGTGCCAGCAGTTCCTTCGACAGGGGGGAGACCCAGTACTTC. Protein: CASSSFDRGETQYF.

This clonotype has ten or more counts. The chain employs TRBV6-1 and TRBJ1-1; perhaps TRBD1 as D (5 bases). V was pared by 6 bases and J by 2 bases, with 10 bases between. The germline CDR1 and CDR2 sequences are MNHNS and SASEGT. CDR3 length equals 13 residues. Written as DNA, the CDR3 is TGTGCCAGCAGACGACAGTTAAACACTGAAGCTTTCTTT. This translates into CASRRQLNTEAFF.

This clonotype has ten or more counts. CDR3 nucleotide sequence: TGTGCCAGCAGCACGCAGCGGGGGGGCTACAATGAGCAGTTCTTC. Protein: CASSTQRGGYNEQFF. This sequence joins TRBV7-2 and TRBJ2-1, with 10 bases aligning to TRBD2. The V and J ends lost 5 bases and 3 bases, in that order; junction bases with no gene match: 4. The CDR3 is made up of 15 amino acids. CDR1 is SGHTA, CDR2 FQGNSA, per germline.

In its sample, this clonotype was seen once. A single base separates this from a much larger clone, so it may be a read error. CDR3 loop: CARRLSVFESYEQYV. CDR3 bases: TGTGCCAGAAGGCTAAGTGTCTTCGAGTCCTACGAGCAGTACGTC. The chain combines TRBV6-1 with TRBJ2-7; D is uncertain. The CDR3 totals 15 residues. Trimming left V 9 bases short and J 1 base short, with 19 bases between. The germline V gene encodes CDR1 MNHNS and CDR2 SASEGT.